These 14 T cell receptor beta chains share one sample of origin, sequenced in a study of CD8 T cells in ankylosing spondylitis. TCRdb reanalysed the 5' RACE reads using MiXCR and keeps one entry per CDR3 protein. The repertoire holds around 120,000 distinct CDR3 sequences, with roughly 13% as singletons. Sequencing was performed on blood, either unsorted or a sorted T cell fraction (not recorded which). Source of these receptors: a female donor with ankylosing spondylitis or in good health (not recorded which).

The sample holds many counts of this clonotype. Here the CDR3 DNA reads TGCGCCAGCAGCTTGTCCGGGACAGGGGAAACTGAAGCTTTCTTT. Encoded protein: CASSLSGTGETEAFF. J is TRBJ1-1 and V is TRBV5-1; 10 bases agree with TRBD1. CDR1 SGHRS and CDR2 YFSETQ come from the germline V gene. The junction had 5 bases not matched to a gene; V was cut back by 1 base and J by 5 bases. CDR3 length equals 15 residues.

J is TRBJ2-3 and V is TRBV24-1; 14 nucleotides align to TRBD2. CDR1 is KGHDR and CDR2 is SFDVKD in the germline V gene. V lost 4 bases to trimming and J lost 6 bases; unmatched junction nucleotides: 5. The CDR3 is made up of 16 amino acids. CDR3 region: CATSEPTSGGVDTQYF. The DNA of the CDR3 is TGTGCCACCAGTGAACCGACTAGCGGGGGGGTTGATACGCAGTATTTT.

On this clonotype itself: This may arise from a read error, as a much more abundant clone is one base away. The gene calls are TRBV5-1 and TRBJ1-1; D perhaps matches TRBD1 (5 bases). V lost 3 bases to trimming and J lost 6 bases, with 21 bases between them. Germline-derived CDR1 and CDR2 are SGHRS and YFSETQ. This CDR3 has 16 residues. This CDR3 reads CASSWTDSGRLAEAFF. DNA of the CDR3: TGCGCCAGCAGCTGGACTGACAGTGGGAGGTTGGCTGAAGCTTTCTTT.

The V and J genes are TRBV29-1 and TRBJ1-1, with TRBD1 matching 7 bases. This CDR3 spans 12 amino acids. Trimming cost V 7 bases and J 8 bases; bases outside gene matches: 10. Germline V gene data show CDR1 as SQVTM and CDR2 as ANQGSEA. The DNA of the CDR3 is TGCAGCGGAATTCAGGGGGATTGGGAAGCTTTCTTT. This codes for CSGIQGDWEAFF.

Only a few counts were recorded for this clonotype. The gene calls are TRBV10-3 and TRBJ2-3; 7 bases are a match to TRBD1. CDR1 is ENHRY, CDR2 SYGVKD, per germline. The CDR3 extends over 15 amino acids. V shed 4 bases, J shed 0 bases, and the junction held 4 bases outside the gene matches. The DNA of the CDR3 is TGTGCCATCAGTGGACAGGGTACTAGCACAGATACGCAGTATTTT. Its protein is CAISGQGTSTDTQYF.

The rearrangement links TRBV20-1 to TRBJ1-3, with no clear D. V was pared by 0 bases and J by 0 bases, with 6 bases between. CDR1 is DFQATT, CDR2 SNEGSKA, per germline (reference sequence). The CDR3 runs to 14 residues. CDR3 nucleotide sequence: TGCAGTGCTAGAGACACTTTCTCTGGAAACACCATATATTTT. Translation: CSARDTFSGNTIYF.

The V gene is TRBV6-1, the J gene TRBJ1-5; 7 nucleotides agree with TRBD1. V lost 6 bases to trimming and J lost 1 base; unmatched junction nucleotides: 6. This CDR3 is built from 15 residues. Germline-derived CDR1 and CDR2 are MNHNS and SASEGT. CDR3 protein: CASRQGLRSNQPQHF. Here the CDR3 DNA reads TGTGCCAGCAGACAGGGGTTGCGAAGCAATCAGCCCCAGCATTTT.

This clonotype was observed many times. The chain recombines TRBV20-1 with TRBJ1-3, with 7 nucleotides matching TRBD1. The CDR3 is made up of 13 amino acids. The germline V gene encodes CDR1 DFQATT and CDR2 SNEGSKA (reference sequence). V shed 6 bases, J shed 4 bases, and the junction held 6 bases outside the gene matches. The CDR3 reads CSATQGSGNTIYF. CDR3 sequence (DNA): TGCAGTGCAACACAGGGGTCCGGAAACACCATATATTTT.

In this sample, this clonotype turned up many times. The V and J genes are TRBV29-1 and TRBJ1-2, with a tentative D call TRBD1 (6 bases). V shed 2 bases and J shed 0 bases, with 10 bases lying between them. CDR3 length equals 14 residues. Germline-derived CDR1 and CDR2 are SQVTM and ANQGSEA. CDR3 DNA sequence: TGCAGCGTTGAACGGACAGCCCCTAACTATGGCTACACCTTC. Translation: CSVERTAPNYGYTF.

This sequence joins TRBV11-2 and TRBJ2-5, with D perhaps given as TRBD1 or TRBD2 (5 bases each). This CDR3 comprises 15 residues. CDR1 and CDR2 (germline): SGHAT, FQNNGV. V was pared by 1 base and J by 5 bases, with 14 bases between. The CDR3 DNA reads as TGTGCCAGCAGCTTAGGGGACGCCGGCCAGGAGACCCAGTACTTC. It translates to CASSLGDAGQETQYF.

This clonotype came up many times. The J gene is TRBJ1-1, the V gene TRBV20-1, with D perhaps matching TRBD1 (5 bases). This CDR3 is built from 12 residues. V lost 3 bases, J lost 1 base, and 6 bases lay in between. Looked up from germline, CDR1 is DFQATT and CDR2 is SNEGSKA (reference sequence). CDR3 in amino acids: CSASDRNTEAFF. The CDR3 nucleotides are TGCAGTGCTAGTGACAGGAACACTGAAGCTTTCTTT.

This clonotype has a handful of counts. The CDR3 DNA sequence: TGTGCCAGCAGCTTAAACCACGGAGCCTACGAGCAGTACTTC. Protein product: CASSLNHGAYEQYF. The chain combines TRBV11-2 with TRBJ2-7; no definite D call. Germline values: CDR1 SGHAT, CDR2 FQNNGV. The CDR3 extends over 14 amino acids. The V gene lost 2 bases and the J gene lost 2 bases, with 10 bases spanning the gap.

The chain carries TRBV15 and TRBJ1-2; 8 positions agree with TRBD1. The V gene end was trimmed by 5 bases and the J gene end by 8 bases; junction bases not matched to a gene: 13. The CDR3 is 15 residues long. In germline, CDR1 is LNHNV, CDR2 YYDKDF (reference sequence). CDR3 sequence (DNA): TGTGCCACCAGCCAAGGCCGGGACAGGACGGACGGCTACACCTTC. Translation gives CATSQGRDRTDGYTF.

This chain uses TRBV12-5 with TRBJ2-1, with 8 nucleotides matching TRBD2. This CDR3 has 12 amino acids. CDR1 is LGHNT and CDR2 is FRNRAP in the germline V gene. After removal of 6 bases from V and 8 bases from J, the junction contained 3 bases not matched to a gene. In DNA, the CDR3 is TGTGCTAGTGGGCCGGGGGGGGATGAGCAGTTCTTC. This encodes CASGPGGDEQFF.